The next 14 T cell receptor beta chains were all read from a single sample in a study of beta chain features in type 1 diabetes. The study, taken as a whole, reports: TCRB CDR3s from Type 1 diabetes patients were moderately but significantly shorter in all four CD4+ subsets.

Sequenced material consisted of expressed TCRB transcripts (all of the isolated RNA was reverse transcribed). Sequenced by immunoSEQ multiplex PCR; TCRdb stores in-frame clones only, minus some. The sample includes a few hundred thousand clones, roughly 13% of them seen just once. The antigens for these receptors are not known. Sequencing used naive CD4+ T cells from blood. These receptors all stem from a woman aged 18-35 years with type 1 diabetes.

V and J are TRBV6-6 and TRBJ1-1; 11 nucleotides agree with TRBD1. V lost 6 bases to trimming and J lost 3 bases; unmatched junction nucleotides: 9. This CDR3 comprises 16 residues. Germline CDR1 reads MNHNY; CDR2 reads SVGAGI (reference sequence). This chain's CDR3 is CASSGGQGAWDTEAFF. The DNA for the CDR3 is TGTGCCAGCAGCGGAGGACAGGGGGCTTGGGACACTGAAGCTTTCTTT.

In its sample, this clone was seen a few times. The rearrangement links TRBV28 to TRBJ1-1; D is possibly TRBD1 (6 bases). V was shortened by 7 bases and J by 4 bases, with 16 bases between the two germline ends. CDR3 length equals 14 residues. CDR1 and CDR2 (germline): MDHEN, SYDVKM. The CDR3 DNA follows: TGTGCCAGCAATTACAGGGCGGCGACCACTGAAGCTTTCTTT. It is translated as CASNYRAATTEAFF.

The genes are TRBV6-6 and TRBJ1-1, with D possibly TRBD1 on 6 matching bases. Trimming removed 6 bases from V and 4 bases from J, with 15 bases in between. Germline-derived CDR1 and CDR2 are MNHNY and SVGAGI (reference sequence). The CDR3 has 14 residues. The CDR3 coding sequence is TGTGCCAGCAGACATTGGACAGTGGGCACTGAAGCTTTCTTT. Its translation is CASRHWTVGTEAFF.

The chain recombines TRBV19 with TRBJ2-7; 9 bases are a match to TRBD2. This CDR3 contains 12 residues. Per germline, CDR1 LNHDA and CDR2 SQIVND (reference sequence). The V segment lost 8 bases and the J segment 7 bases; nucleotides outside the gene matches: 6. The CDR3 coding sequence is TGTGCCAGTGGTAGCGGGAGAGGTGAGCAGTACGTC. Translating gives CASGSGRGEQYV.

This clone was seen a handful of times. V gene TRBV7-9 combines with J gene TRBJ2-3; 11 nucleotides align to TRBD2. Trimming took 4 bases from V and 2 from J; bases not matched to a gene: 5. The CDR3 is 16 amino acids. CDR1 and CDR2 (germline): SEHNR, FQNEAQ (reference sequence). This CDR3 reads CASSYYSGRATDTQYF. DNA of the CDR3: TGTGCCAGCAGCTACTATAGCGGGAGGGCCACAGATACGCAGTATTTT.

The V and J genes are TRBV19 and TRBJ1-5; the match to TRBD1 covers 7 bases. The CDR3 length is 15 residues. Germline trimming cut 5 bases from V and 7 bases from J; bases unmatched to any gene: 11. Germline-derived CDR1 and CDR2 are LNHDA and SQIVND (reference sequence). CDR3 nucleotide sequence: TGTGCCAGTAGTGCAGGACAGGAGCGGTACCAGCCCCAGCATTTT. Amino acid sequence: CASSAGQERYQPQHF.

This sequence joins TRBV5-4 and TRBJ2-5; perhaps TRBD2 as D (6 bases). The germline V gene has CDR1 SGHNT and CDR2 YYREEE (reference sequence). The CDR3 has 14 residues. V dropped 5 bases and J dropped 2 bases, with 13 bases sitting between them. As DNA, the CDR3 is TGTGCCAGCAGGCAAACCGGGAGACAAGAGACCCAGTACTTC. Translated: CASRQTGRQETQYF. Together with reference TRBV5-4 and TRBJ2-5, the CDR3 gives the full variable domain: ETGVTQSPTHLIKTRGQQVTLRCSSQSGHNTVSWYQQALGQGPQFIFQYYREEENGRGNFPPRFSGLQFPNYSSELNVNALELDDSALYLCASRQTGRQETQYFGPGTRLLVL.

The gene calls are TRBV2 and TRBJ2-1; TRBD2 agrees at 12 bases. J gave up 9 bases and V 2 bases, and 5 bases lay outside the gene matches. Germline V gene lookup returns CDR1 SNHLY and CDR2 FYNNEI. The CDR3 has 15 residues. The CDR3 spells CASSERLAGGLEQFF. Here the CDR3 DNA reads TGTGCCAGCAGTGAACGGCTAGCGGGAGGGCTTGAGCAGTTCTTC. The full variable domain, rest sourced from reference TRBV2 and TRBJ2-1, is EPEVTQTPSHQVTQMGQEVILRCVPISNHLYFYWYRQILGQKVEFLVSFYNNEISEKSEIFDDQFSVERPDGSNFTLKIRSTKLEDSAMYFCASSERLAGGLEQFFGPGTRLTVL.

This clone was seen more than once but under ten times. V usage is TRBV4-1 and J usage is TRBJ2-1, with TRBD2 matching 10 bases. The CDR3 contains 18 residues. V trimming: 3 bases; J trimming: 4 bases; junction bases outside the gene matches: 12. In germline, CDR1 is MGHRA, CDR2 YSYEKL. CDR3 DNA: TGCGCCAGCAGCCACGATTCCAGGACTAGCGGACCGTACAATGAGCAGTTCTTC. Translating gives CASSHDSRTSGPYNEQFF.

This clone was detected a few times. Different DNA sequences within this sample yield the same CDR3. The chain links TRBV29-1 to TRBJ2-2; 7 bases match TRBD1. V lost 5 bases to trimming and J lost 2 bases; unmatched junction nucleotides: 5. The CDR3 is made up of 14 amino acids. Germline lookup yields CDR1 SQVTM and CDR2 ANQGSEA. CDR3 sequence (DNA): TGCAGCGTTACCGGGACAGTCAACACCGGGGAGCTGTTTTTT. Translation gives CSVTGTVNTGELFF.

The rearrangement links TRBV19 to TRBJ2-5; TRBD2 aligns across 10 bases. V lost 6 bases, J lost 0 bases, and 13 bases stayed unmatched. The CDR3 length is 18 residues. Germline V gives CDR1 LNHDA, CDR2 SQIVND (reference sequence). The DNA of the CDR3 is TGTGCCAGTAGGAAGTCGACTAGCGGGCGGACGTACCAAGAGACCCAGTACTTC. Its protein product is CASRKSTSGRTYQETQYF.

The sample holds a few counts of this clone. The rearrangement joins TRBV28 to TRBJ2-5; 7 bases are a match to TRBD1. This CDR3 has 15 residues. The germline V gene has CDR1 MDHEN and CDR2 SYDVKM. V lost 6 bases, J lost 1 base, and 8 bases stayed unmatched. CDR3: CASSPQGVGQETQYF. CDR3 sequence (DNA): TGTGCCAGCAGCCCGCAGGGGGTCGGCCAAGAGACCCAGTACTTC.

This clone has a handful of counts. The rearrangement joins TRBV9 to TRBJ2-1; no firm D call. The germline CDR1 and CDR2 sequences are SGDLS and YYNGEE. V was shortened by 1 base and J by 5 bases, with 7 bases between the two germline ends. The CDR3 is made up of 13 amino acids. DNA of the CDR3: TGTGCCAGCAGCGTATGGAGCAACAATGAGCAGTTCTTC. Protein product: CASSVWSNNEQFF.

V is TRBV4-3 and J is TRBJ1-2; 8 bases are a match to TRBD1. Germline V gene sequence: CDR1 LGHNA, CDR2 YSLEER. CDR3 length: 16 amino acids. Germline trimming cut 4 bases from V and 7 bases from J; bases unmatched to any gene: 14. DNA of the CDR3: TGCGCCAGCAGCCCCCAGGACAGGGTAGTTCGATTTGGCTACACCTTC. It translates to CASSPQDRVVRFGYTF.